This T cell receptor (beta chain) was identified during a study of OX40 agonist ivuxolimab in advanced cancers. Turning to the overall study: Ivuxolimab was an agonistic, fully human IgG2 monoclonal antibody directed against OX40 (CD134), a costimulatory receptor. Intravenous ivuxolimab was administered to patients every 2 weeks at six dose levels: 0.01, 0.1, 0.3, 1.5, 3 and 10 mg/kg. Among the roughly 52 dose-escalation patients, around 20 had hepatocellular carcinoma, 15 or so melanoma, 9 renal cell carcinoma and 9 head and neck cancer. A male proportion of 75% to 85% and a mean age of approximately 61 years, ranging from 23 to 79, were recorded for the dose-escalation cohort. Prior anti-PD-1, anti-PD-L1 or anti-CTLA-4 therapy was permitted, and approximately 41% of dose-escalation patients had received checkpoint inhibitors. Partial responses occurred in three dose-escalation patients, of whom one had hepatocellular carcinoma and two had cutaneous melanoma. Peripheral TCRbeta sequencing aimed to test whether ivuxolimab altered TCR sequence diversity and caused clonal T-cell expansion. The paper reports the monotherapy dose-escalation portion (N of about 50 patients) of the phase I ivuxolimab trial. The study at large found these results: In partial responders in the 0.1-3.0 mg/kg groups, normalized peripheral clonal expansion was found to be among the lowest, especially among CD8+ T cells. After ivuxolimab, CD8+ T cells had more expanded clones than CD4+ T cells on average. Clonal expansion of both CD4+ and CD8+ blood T cells was observed from baseline to week 6 at doses 0.1 to 3.0 mg/kg. Which antigens the clonally expanded peripheral T cells were specific for was not determined. Low levels of normalized T-cell clonal expansion were also seen in some nonresponding patients.

Patients with a history of autoimmune disease or receiving systemic immunosuppression were excluded from the trial. Peripheral blood for TCR sequencing was collected from all dose cohorts at baseline, on cycle 4 day 1, and on cycle 7 day 1. Samples came from an open-label, multicenter, first-in-human phase I dose-escalation trial of ivuxolimab. Adults with locally advanced or metastatic head and neck squamous cell, hepatocellular, melanoma or renal cell carcinoma were enrolled in the trial. Before TCR sequencing, CD4+ and CD8+ T cells were separately sorted from peripheral blood. The CDR3 runs 14 amino acids, cysteine and phenylalanine included. Only the CDR3 DNA is retained, 42 bases long and in frame from the first base. From the germline V gene, CDR1 is SNHLY and CDR2 is FYNNEI. V drops 4 bases and J drops 7 bases, leaving 16 bases in between. Concerning this clone: The antigen this receptor binds is unknown. Qualities for individual bases were not recorded, and no much larger clone is one base off.

Genomic DNA was extracted from sorted cells for sequencing of the TCRbeta CDR3 region. The immunoSEQ Assay was used to sequence the TCRbeta CDR3 regions. TCRdb stores this immuneACCESS table with in-frame sequences only. Part of the clones is absent; in the studies checked, under half of the shortfall reflects unresolved V genes, and no reason is known for the rest. This sample has just under 65,000 clones in its table, and just over 85% of those were observed once. Of the sample, 1.2% falls within the top ten clones. Material: CD4+ or CD8+ T cells sorted from blood, obtained in a trial of the OX40 agonist ivuxolimab. The sequence derives from an adult with an advanced solid tumor such as melanoma, head and neck, liver or kidney cancer. The rearrangement combines TRBV2 with TRBJ1-2; the D gene is unclear. The DNA sequence is as follows: TGTGCCAGCAGTGGGTTGCGGCGGCCGGGTGGCTACACCTTC. This yields the protein CASSGLRRPGGYTF.